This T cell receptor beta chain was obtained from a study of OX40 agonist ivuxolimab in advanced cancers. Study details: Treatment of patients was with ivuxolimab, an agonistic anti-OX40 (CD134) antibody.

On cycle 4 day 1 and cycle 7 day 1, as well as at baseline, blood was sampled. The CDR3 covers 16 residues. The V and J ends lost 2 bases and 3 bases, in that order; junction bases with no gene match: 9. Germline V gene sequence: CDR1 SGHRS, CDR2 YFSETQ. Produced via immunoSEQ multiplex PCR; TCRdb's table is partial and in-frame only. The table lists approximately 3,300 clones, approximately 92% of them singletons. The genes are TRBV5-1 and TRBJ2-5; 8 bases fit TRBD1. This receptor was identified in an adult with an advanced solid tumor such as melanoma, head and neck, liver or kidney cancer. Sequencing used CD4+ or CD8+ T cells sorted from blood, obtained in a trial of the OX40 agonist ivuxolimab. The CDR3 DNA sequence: TGCGCCAGCAGCTTTTTATCGGGACAGGTAAAAGAGACCCAGTACTTC. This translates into CASSFLSGQVKETQYF.